This T cell receptor (beta chain) is from a study of shared clonotypes between healthy human individuals (TCRdb year 2020). About the study as a whole: Two women and a few men aged 18 to 49 years were included in the cohort. Per donor, three plates each were used for CD4 naive and CD4 memory, two for CD8 naive, and one for CD8 memory. Blood TCR repertoires of five healthy adults were deeply sequenced to estimate repertoire size and the extent of clonotype sharing between individuals. To increase sequencing depth and limit assay-specific biases, TCR repertoire library preparation and sequencing were carried out by different laboratories using diverse techniques. Per donor, leukapheresis produced somewhere between about 0.8 and 9 billion PBMCs.

The donors were healthy, HIV-negative adults with no recently reported acute infections or vaccinations. Every donor was a Caucasian adult residing in Nashville, Tennessee, USA. CD4+ T cells were enriched by magnetic negative selection; naive cells were then positively selected on CD45RA, and the negative fraction formed the memory subset. Blood was obtained by leukapheresis, after which PBMCs were separated by Ficoll-Histopaque density gradient centrifugation and cryopreserved in liquid nitrogen vapor phase. Analytical flow cytometry was used to check the purity and quantity of every magnetically sorted T cell population. Genomic DNA was isolated from each sorted fraction and quantified by UV absorbance on a Nanodrop 2000c. Using the deep immunoSEQ assay, TCR CDR3 regions were amplified from genomic DNA by multiplex PCR. Genomic DNA extracted from each cell subset was distributed evenly over all wells of several immunoSEQ 96-well plates, and each plate served as one replicate. For sorted subsets, each replicate PCR was loaded with 200 ng genomic DNA, equivalent to about 33,000 T cell genomes. Purified libraries were measured with a Qubit 3.0 fluorometer, size-checked on a Bioanalyzer 2100, and measured again with the KAPA Library Quantification kit. A separate single-read 150-cycle Illumina NextSeq 550 flow cell was used to sequence each immunoSEQ 96-well plate. In the paper's pipeline: Because the immunoSEQ output held only junctional sequences and lacked quality scores, the filtering could not match the filtering applied to full-length reads. To assign V/J genes and CDR3, sequences were annotated using PyIR, a Python wrapper for IgBLAST v1.9, with IMGT germline references. Reads were filtered out if the reads had weak V/J assignments (E-value above 1e-6), no CDR3, stop codons, out-of-frame junctions, or ambiguous translated residues. A V3J clonotype was defined by an identical inferred V gene, J gene, and CDR3 amino acid sequence. The percentage overlap between two repertoires was calculated by dividing the number of shared unique clonotypes by the size of the smaller repertoire. RTK rarefaction, the Chao1 estimator, and Recon v2.1 estimates of unobserved clonotypes were used to assess repertoire richness. OLGA was used to compute generation probabilities for all TCRbeta clonotypes that the gDNA method yielded from several donors. The table comes from immuneACCESS by way of TCRdb, which keeps in-frame sequences with V and J called. Part of the clones is missing from these tables; in studies checked, under half for an unresolved V gene and the rest for unknown reasons. The V and J calls and the clone size are those of that table, but D and trimming were determined from the DNA. This sample is represented by some 2,000,000 clones; approximately 95% of them were singletons. The ten largest make up roughly 0.13% of the sample.

CDR1 is given as SNHLY and CDR2 as FYNNEI, both from the germline V gene. V is clipped by 7 bases and J by 6 bases, and the sequence between their germline boundaries is 4 bases long. Measured from the cysteine to the phenylalanine, the CDR3 is 10 residues long. CDR3 DNA only is kept here, 30 bases in frame from base 1. Remarks on this clone: This clone's antigen is unknown. No much larger clone is present one base from it, and per-base qualities are unavailable. This specimen includes other DNA sequences encoding the same CDR3.

Summary of the overall study and its limitations: Across a few donors, around 5% of naive CD4, roughly 3.5% of naive CD8, about 2.3% of memory CD4, and about 0.4% of memory CD8 clonotypes were shared. Clonotypes shared by all four sorted-subset donors showed higher generation probabilities than non-shared clonotypes. Incomplete sequencing was indicated by rarefaction of sorted-subset datasets, despite the large sequencing depth. Sampling was restricted to blood, and TCR repertoires in tissues likely differ from the TCR repertoires found in blood. Because the study included only a small number of donors, the genetic and exposure-history diversity represented was limited. Estimated clonotype richness was generally larger for naive than for memory subsets. Pairwise subsampling indicated that sequencing depth was expected to affect the degree of clonotype sharing among donors.

The V and J segments used are TRBV2 and TRBJ2-1; no D gene call is confident. Sequenced input: naive CD4+ T cells sorted from blood. Per the publication, the cell subset or site label means: CD45RA+ positively selected. This clonotype was sampled from a man aged 18 to 30 in good health. Here the CDR3 is given as CASKGNEQFF. The DNA reads as follows: TGTGCCAGCAAGGGCAATGAGCAGTTCTTC.